A single sample gave rise to the 12 T cell receptor beta chains below, sequenced in a study of blood T cell repertoires in COVID-19. Using immunoSEQ multiplex PCR, the repertoire was profiled, and TCRdb retains in-frame clones only, with some absent. The sample includes roughly 400,000 clones, 70% to 90% of them seen just once. The specimen sequenced was PBMCs or T cells enriched from blood (not recorded which). The receptors come from a woman aged 18 to 35 who had been exposed to COVID-19.

V gene TRBV7-4 combines with J gene TRBJ1-6; D is ambiguous. CDR3 size: 13 residues. CDR1 and CDR2 (germline): SGHVT, SQSDAQ. Trimming shortened V by 1 base and J by 13 bases, and 11 bases separated the two germline ends. The CDR3, as DNA: TGTGCCAGCAGCTTAGATGGCCCTTTGCCCCTCCACTTT. Encoded protein: CASSLDGPLPLHF.

The chain joins TRBV7-3 to TRBJ2-5, with 7 bases fitting TRBD2. After removal of 4 bases from V and 5 bases from J, the junction contained 10 bases not matched to a gene. The CDR3 length is 15 residues. Per germline, CDR1 SGHTA and CDR2 FQGTGA. The chain's CDR3 is CASSSKGLTGETQYF. CDR3 sequence (DNA): TGTGCCAGCAGCTCCAAGGGACTAACGGGTGAGACCCAGTACTTC.

The rearrangement joins TRBV4-1 to TRBJ2-1, with 7 bases fitting TRBD1. The V and J ends lost 6 bases and 8 bases, in that order; junction bases with no gene match: 13. Germline V gives CDR1 MGHRA, CDR2 YSYEKL. This CDR3 contains 15 residues. CDR3: CASRGIGTALDEQFF. The CDR3 DNA is TGCGCCAGCAGAGGGATCGGGACAGCTTTGGATGAGCAGTTCTTC.

This chain links TRBV28 with TRBJ1-2; TRBD1 aligns across 9 bases. Germline lookup yields CDR1 MDHEN and CDR2 SYDVKM. J was trimmed by 7 bases and V by 3 bases; bases with no gene match: 9. The CDR3 is 15 amino acids. The CDR3 region is CASSLIGRTGVGYTF. CDR3 bases: TGTGCCAGCAGTTTGATAGGCCGGACAGGGGTTGGCTACACCTTC.

This clone has only one observation. The same CDR3 can be traced to other DNA sequences in this sample. The chain carries TRBV11-3 and TRBJ2-3; D is unclear. The germline gives CDR1 SGHNT, CDR2 YENEEA. Trimming stripped 4 bases from V and 6 bases from J, with 5 bases between. The CDR3 sequence is 11 residues long. The DNA of the CDR3 is TGTGCCAGCAGCTCCGGGGATACGCAGTATTTT. The encoded protein is CASSSGDTQYF.

This clone was seen more than once but under ten times. This chain uses TRBV2 with TRBJ2-7; TRBD2 agrees at 9 bases. The CDR3 is 15 amino acids. Losses at the gene ends were 1 base for V and 6 bases for J; bases not matched to a gene: 7. Germline V gene sequence: CDR1 SNHLY, CDR2 FYNNEI. CDR3 residues: CASSEVAGGLFEQYF. CDR3 sequence (DNA): TGTGCCAGCAGTGAAGTGGCGGGAGGGCTCTTCGAGCAGTACTTC. Full variable domain (rest looked up from reference TRBV2 and TRBJ2-7): EPEVTQTPSHQVTQMGQEVILRCVPISNHLYFYWYRQILGQKVEFLVSFYNNEISEKSEIFDDQFSVERPDGSNFTLKIRSTKLEDSAMYFCASSEVAGGLFEQYFGPGTRLTVT.

This clone was counted between two and nine times. The chain employs TRBV4-1 and TRBJ1-4; D is perhaps TRBD1 (5 bases). V lost 0 bases and J 7 bases, leaving 24 bases between the germline ends. Per germline, CDR1 MGHRA and CDR2 YSYEKL. The length of the CDR3 is 19 residues. The CDR3 protein is CASSQDQAGIYSSGEKLFF. The DNA for the CDR3 is TGCGCCAGCAGCCAAGATCAGGCAGGGATCTACTCCTCAGGTGAAAAACTGTTTTTT.

CDR3 coding DNA: TGTGCCAGCAGTCAGGGACAGGGCCCCGCGGGGTACTTC. Protein: CASSQGQGPAGYF. The chain is built from TRBV28 and TRBJ2-7, with 9 nucleotides matching TRBD1. Trimming removed 5 bases from V and 12 bases from J; junction bases left unmatched: 11. CDR3 length equals 13 residues. In germline, CDR1 is MDHEN, CDR2 SYDVKM. The full variable domain, its missing parts supplied by reference TRBV28 and TRBJ2-7, is DVKVTQSSRYLVKRTGEKVFLECVQDMDHENMFWYRQDPGLGLRLIYFSYDVKMKEKGDIPEGYSVSREKKERFSLILESASTNQTSMYLCASSQGQGPAGYFGPGTRLTVT.

The chain joins TRBV5-6 to TRBJ2-7; 9 bases agree with TRBD1. Germline assignment: CDR1 SGHDT and CDR2 YYEEEE. The ends lost 5 bases at V and 5 bases at J; junction bases unmatched: 11. The CDR3 has 15 amino acids. The CDR3 loop reads CASRLTTGGSDEQYF. CDR3 bases: TGTGCCAGCAGATTGACGACAGGGGGATCAGACGAGCAGTACTTC.

The V gene is TRBV9, the J gene TRBJ1-5, with 9 bases identical to TRBD1. Germline lookup yields CDR1 SGDLS and CDR2 YYNGEE. This CDR3 contains 20 residues. Unmatched junction bases numbered 16, after V lost 1 base and J lost 2 bases. The DNA of the CDR3 is TGTGCCAGCAGCGTAAGCGTCCGGGACAGGGTAAGACTGGGCAATCAGCCCCAGCATTTT. Amino acid sequence: CASSVSVRDRVRLGNQPQHF. Using reference TRBV9 and TRBJ1-5 for the parts outside the CDR3, the full variable domain is DSGVTQTPKHLITATGQRVTLRCSPRSGDLSVYWYQQSLDQGLQFLIQYYNGEERAKGNILERFSAQQFPDLHSELNLSSLELGDSALYFCASSVSVRDRVRLGNQPQHFGDGTRLSIL.

V usage is TRBV5-5 and J usage is TRBJ2-7; 10 bases align to TRBD1. The CDR3 spans 14 residues. CDR1 is SGHKS, CDR2 YYEKEE, per germline (reference sequence). The V segment lost 5 bases and the J segment 2 bases; nucleotides outside the gene matches: 4. The CDR3 DNA follows: TGTGCCAGCAGGTTGACAGGGGGCACCTACGAGCAGTACTTC. The encoded protein is CASRLTGGTYEQYF. Based on the CDR3 plus reference TRBV5-5 and TRBJ2-7, the full variable domain is DAGVTQSPTHLIKTRGQQVTLRCSPISGHKSVSWYQQVLGQGPQFIFQYYEKEERGRGNFPDRFSARQFPNYSSELNVNALLLGDSALYLCASRLTGGTYEQYFGPGTRLTVT.

The rearrangement links TRBV3-1 (or the pseudogene TRBV3-2) to TRBJ2-2; TRBD2 matches 13 bases. From germline, CDR1 is LGHDT and CDR2 YNNKEL (reference sequence). Trimming at V came to 3 bases and at J to 6 bases, leaving 4 bases not matched to a gene. The CDR3 loop spans 16 amino acids. DNA of the CDR3: TGTGCCAGCAGCCATACTAGCGGGAGGGTTTCCGGGGAGCTGTTTTTT. It codes for CASSHTSGRVSGELFF.